These 6 T cell receptor beta chains originate from one sample sequenced in a study of T cell repertoires in cytomegalovirus infection. Via MiXCR, TCRdb re-called the reads, giving one row per CDR3 protein. The top ten clones hold about two fifths of a sample with around 100,000 distinct CDR3 sequences, 23% of them seen once. The specimen was CD8+ T cells from PBMCs. These receptors were taken from a human donor in good health (CMV status not recorded). Some clones in this sample may be carry-over from other donors' samples.

This chain connects TRBV18 to TRBJ1-1; D is unclear. The CDR3 covers 15 residues. Trimming cost V 9 bases and J 2 bases, with 19 bases left between them. Germline assignment: CDR1 KGHSH and CDR2 LQKENI. The CDR3 protein is CARLTPVEPNTEAFF. As DNA, the CDR3 is TGTGCCAGACTCACACCGGTTGAACCTAACACTGAAGCTTTCTTT.

This clonotype was observed many times. The CDR3 DNA is TGTGCCAGCAGCTTAACTAGCGGGGAAGGCTCCGAGCAGTACTTC. This codes for CASSLTSGEGSEQYF. The chain carries TRBV7-3 and TRBJ2-7; 8 bases map to TRBD2. V shed 0 bases and J 6 bases; nucleotides not matched to a gene: 7. The CDR3 runs to 15 residues. The germline V gene encodes CDR1 SGHTA and CDR2 FQGTGA.

This clonotype occurred a few times. This chain links TRBV5-1 with TRBJ2-1, with D maybe TRBD2 (5 bases). Trimming removed 4 bases at V and 7 bases at J, with 15 bases between. Germline V gives CDR1 SGHRS, CDR2 YFSETQ. This CDR3 is built from 14 residues. The CDR3 DNA sequence: TGCGCCAGCAGCGTGCCGGGAAATCCTAATGAGCAGTTCTTC. Its translation: CASSVPGNPNEQFF.

The chain is built from TRBV6-1 and TRBJ1-1; D gene ambiguous. The CDR3 is 13 amino acids. V shed 7 bases and J shed 1 base, with 10 bases lying between them. CDR1 is MNHNS, CDR2 SASEGT, per germline. CDR3 in DNA: TGTGCCAGCATATTAGCATGGAACACTGAAGCTTTCTTT. Its protein product is CASILAWNTEAFF.

There are many counts of this clonotype. The chain links TRBV5-8 to TRBJ1-5, with a tentative D call TRBD1 (5 bases). The CDR3 sequence is 15 residues long. Looked up from germline, CDR1 is SGHTS and CDR2 is YDEGEE. Trimming removed 0 bases from V and 2 bases from J, with 9 bases in between. The CDR3 bases are TGTGCCAGCAGCTTGGAGGGGTCTGGCAATCAGCCCCAGCATTTT. As protein: CASSLEGSGNQPQHF.

This clonotype was observed many times. The chain couples TRBV7-6 to TRBJ1-1; D gene unclear. CDR3 size: 14 residues. The germline V gene has CDR1 SGHVS and CDR2 FNYEAQ. V lost 4 bases, J lost 7 bases, and 16 bases lay in between. The DNA for the CDR3 is TGTGCCAGCAGCTCCGGACCAGAGGGAGGTGAAGCTTTCTTT. Its protein product is CASSSGPEGGEAFF.